These 9 T cell receptor beta chains were sequenced from one sample in a study of cytomegalovirus exposure and HLA in healthy donors. Researchers ran the PCR with 60 Vbeta and 13 Jbeta primers. Only in-frame clones appear in the TCRdb table, and some are missing; sequencing was by immunoSEQ multiplex PCR. The table has about 170,000 clones, 70% to 90% seen once. The specimen sequenced was PBMCs. All receptors derive from a male donor in good health and CMV-seronegative.

The chain employs TRBV4-3 and TRBJ1-6, with 9 bases lining up with TRBD1. The CDR3 consists of 16 residues. Trimming removed 0 bases from V and 4 bases from J; junction bases left unmatched: 1. Germline V gene data show CDR1 as LGHNA and CDR2 as YSLEER. The CDR3 bases are TGCGCCAGCAGCCAAGAGGACAGGGGTTATAATTCACCCCTCCACTTT. Translating gives CASSQEDRGYNSPLHF.

The sample holds a few counts of this clone. The chain employs TRBV6-5 and TRBJ1-4; 9 nucleotides line up with TRBD1. Germline V gene lookup returns CDR1 MNHEY and CDR2 SVGAGI. The CDR3 consists of 14 residues. Trimming cost V 5 bases and J 6 bases; bases outside gene matches: 4. CDR3 bases: TGTGCCAGCAGTCGGGACAGGGCGGATGAAAAACTGTTTTTT. It codes for CASSRDRADEKLFF.

The chain links TRBV19 to TRBJ2-3; D perhaps matches TRBD1 (5 bases). Trimming shortened V by 6 bases and J by 1 base, and 8 bases separated the two germline ends. Germline CDR1 and CDR2: LNHDA and SQIVND (reference sequence). The CDR3 contains 13 residues. The CDR3 bases are TGTGCCAGTAGAGAACAGGGCACAGATACGCAGTATTTT. This translates into CASREQGTDTQYF.

V usage is TRBV28 and J usage is TRBJ2-1; 7 positions agree with TRBD2. Unmatched junction bases numbered 11, after V lost 6 bases and J lost 6 bases. Germline CDR1 reads MDHEN; CDR2 reads SYDVKM. This CDR3 is 15 amino acids long. The CDR3 loop reads CASSHGSSGFNEQFF. CDR3 sequence (DNA): TGTGCCAGCAGCCACGGTTCTAGCGGCTTCAATGAGCAGTTCTTC. The full variable domain, in which reference TRBV28 and TRBJ2-1 provide the parts outside the CDR3, is DVKVTQSSRYLVKRTGEKVFLECVQDMDHENMFWYRQDPGLGLRLIYFSYDVKMKEKGDIPEGYSVSREKKERFSLILESASTNQTSMYLCASSHGSSGFNEQFFGPGTRLTVL.

As concerns this clone: An end of the junction differs from the germline gene, which may be a read error. The CDR3 nucleotides read TGTGCCAGCAGACCCGGGACAGGGTTGGGCTACCCCTTC. Amino acids: CASRPGTGLGYPF. The chain links TRBV6-5 to TRBJ1-2; 9 bases agree with TRBD1. Germline V gene sequence: CDR1 MNHEY, CDR2 SVGAGI. This CDR3 contains 13 residues.

V gene TRBV11-2 combines with J gene TRBJ2-7; TRBD2 matches at 11 bases. The length of the CDR3 is 18 residues. Germline CDR1 SGHAT, CDR2 FQNNGV. The trim removed 4 bases at V and 2 bases at J, leaving 13 bases unmatched. CDR3 DNA sequence: TGTGCCAGCAGCTCTAGCCTTAATAGCGGGAGGGCCCCCTACGAGCAGTACTTC. Translation: CASSSSLNSGRAPYEQYF.

The V and J genes are TRBV27 and TRBJ1-5; D call uncertain. The CDR3 runs to 15 residues. The germline V gene encodes CDR1 MNHEY and CDR2 SMNVEV (reference sequence). V lost 3 bases to trimming and J lost 7 bases, with 16 bases between them. CDR3 in DNA: TGTGCCAGCAGTTTGGCATCAGCGGTGGGACAGCCCCAGCATTTT. Translated, it gives CASSLASAVGQPQHF.

This rearrangement joins TRBV5-4 to TRBJ2-5; TRBD1 matches at 8 bases. Germline V gives CDR1 SGHNT, CDR2 YYREEE (reference sequence). The CDR3 consists of 14 residues. The J segment lost 2 bases and the V segment lost 2 bases, leaving 2 bases of the junction unmatched. The CDR3 DNA follows: TGTGCCAGCAGCTTCCAGGGGGCTCAAGAGACCCAGTACTTC. Its protein product is CASSFQGAQETQYF. Complete variable domain (other parts from reference TRBV5-4 and TRBJ2-5): ETGVTQSPTHLIKTRGQQVTLRCSSQSGHNTVSWYQQALGQGPQFIFQYYREEENGRGNFPPRFSGLQFPNYSSELNVNALELDDSALYLCASSFQGAQETQYFGPGTRLLVL.

The rearrangement links TRBV5-4 to TRBJ2-5, with 13 bases matching TRBD2. Germline CDR1 SGHNT, CDR2 YYREEE (reference sequence). Unmatched junction bases numbered 5, after V lost 1 base and J lost 2 bases. CDR3 length: 17 residues. CDR3 in amino acids: CASSLMTSGGPQETQYF. CDR3 nucleotides: TGTGCCAGCAGCTTGATGACTAGCGGGGGGCCACAAGAGACCCAGTACTTC.